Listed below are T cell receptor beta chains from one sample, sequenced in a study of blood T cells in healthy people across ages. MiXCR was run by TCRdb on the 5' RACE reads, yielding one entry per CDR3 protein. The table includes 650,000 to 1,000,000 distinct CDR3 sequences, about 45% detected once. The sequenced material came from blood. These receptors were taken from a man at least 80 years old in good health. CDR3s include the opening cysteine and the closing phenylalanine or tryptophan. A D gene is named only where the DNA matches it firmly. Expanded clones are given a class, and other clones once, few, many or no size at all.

CDR3 protein: CSAPRSVGLFYEQYF
CDR3 DNA: TGCAGTGCCCCTAGGAGTGTAGGACTTTTCTACGAGCAGTACTTC
V gene: TRBV20-1
D gene: .
clone size: .
J gene: TRBJ2-7

CDR3 protein: CASSLRDKTEAFF
CDR3 DNA: TGTGCCAGCAGCCTCCGGGACAAGACTGAAGCTTTCTTT
V gene: TRBV7-2
D gene: .
clone size: .
J gene: TRBJ1-1

CDR3 protein: CASSLMGVKNEQFF
CDR3 DNA: TGTGCCAGCAGCTTAATGGGTGTGAAGAATGAGCAGTTCTTC
V gene: TRBV7-3
D gene: .
clone size: .
J gene: TRBJ2-1

CDR3 protein: CASSQGPRYYEQYF
CDR3 DNA: TGTGCCAGCAGCCAAGGACCCCGATACTACGAGCAGTACTTC
V gene: TRBV3-1
D gene: .
clone size: few
J gene: TRBJ2-7

CDR3 protein: CASHQQDSNQPQHF
CDR3 DNA: TGCGCCAGCCACCAACAGGACAGCAATCAGCCCCAGCATTTT
V gene: TRBV5-1
D gene: .
clone size: .
J gene: TRBJ1-5

CDR3 protein: CASSLEGTGISEAFF
CDR3 DNA: TGTGCCAGCAGCTTAGAAGGGACAGGGATTTCTGAAGCTTTCTTT
V gene: TRBV7-2
D gene: TRBD1
clone size: many
J gene: TRBJ1-1

CDR3 protein: CASSTRTVTGELFF
CDR3 DNA: TGTGCCAGCAGCACAAGGACAGTAACCGGGGAGCTGTTTTTT
V gene: TRBV28
D gene: .
clone size: .
J gene: TRBJ2-2

CDR3 protein: CSVVLQGASEQYF
CDR3 DNA: TGCAGCGTTGTGTTACAGGGGGCTAGTGAGCAGTACTTC
V gene: TRBV29-1
D gene: TRBD1
clone size: once
J gene: TRBJ2-5

CDR3 protein: CAGSLDQSSYNEQFF
CDR3 DNA: TGTGCCGGCAGTTTAGACCAGAGCTCCTACAATGAGCAGTTCTTC
V gene: TRBV28
D gene: .
clone size: once
J gene: TRBJ2-1

CDR3 protein: CATSVQGTSYNEQYF
CDR3 DNA: TGTGCCACCAGTGTACAGGGGACCTCCTACAATGAGCAGTACTTC
V gene: TRBV24-1
D gene: TRBD1
clone size: once
J gene: TRBJ2-5

CDR3 protein: CASRAIGDRGRWEQYF
CDR3 DNA: TGTGCCAGCAGAGCGATAGGGGACAGGGGGCGATGGGAGCAGTACTTC
V gene: TRBV11-2
D gene: TRBD1
clone size: few
J gene: TRBJ2-7

CDR3 protein: CSVDPPRGTYNEQFF
CDR3 DNA: TGCAGCGTTGACCCCCCCAGGGGGACCTACAATGAGCAGTTCTTC
V gene: TRBV29-1
D gene: TRBD1
clone size: .
J gene: TRBJ2-1

CDR3 protein: CASSPWGTDTQYF
CDR3 DNA: TGTGCCAGCAGTCCCTGGGGCACAGATACGCAGTATTTT
V gene: TRBV6-5
D gene: .
clone size: few
J gene: TRBJ2-3

CDR3 protein: CASSKRAGGLEQYF
CDR3 DNA: TGTGCCAGCAGCAAGAGAGCGGGAGGGCTCGAGCAGTACTTC
V gene: TRBV7-3
D gene: TRBD2
clone size: few
J gene: TRBJ2-7

CDR3 protein: CASSSPPGVSSYNEQFF
CDR3 DNA: TGTGCCAGCAGCTCACCCCCGGGGGTAAGCTCCTACAATGAGCAGTTCTTC
V gene: TRBV5-5
D gene: .
clone size: .
J gene: TRBJ2-1

CDR3 protein: CASSLGIAYGGGTDTQYF
CDR3 DNA: TGTGCCAGCAGCTTAGGGATAGCCTATGGAGGGGGCACAGATACGCAGTATTTT
V gene: TRBV7-2
D gene: .
clone size: .
J gene: TRBJ2-3

CDR3 protein: CASSFAGTTYEQYF
CDR3 DNA: TGTGCCAGCAGTTTTGCAGGGACGACCTACGAGCAGTACTTC
V gene: TRBV12-3/TRBV12-4
D gene: .
clone size: few
J gene: TRBJ2-7

CDR3 protein: CAWSGDWIGGYTF
CDR3 DNA: TGTGCCTGGAGTGGCGACTGGATAGGTGGCTACACCTTC
V gene: TRBV30
D gene: .
clone size: .
J gene: TRBJ1-2

CDR3 protein: CAGSPRQSSYEQYF
CDR3 DNA: TGTGCCGGCAGCCCCAGACAGAGCTCCTACGAGCAGTACTTC
V gene: TRBV7-2
D gene: .
clone size: few
J gene: TRBJ2-7

CDR3 protein: CASSPRSSGTKTRELFF
CDR3 DNA: TGTGCCAGCAGCCCTCGTTCTAGCGGGACAAAAACGAGGGAGCTGTTTTTT
V gene: TRBV11-2
D gene: TRBD2
clone size: .
J gene: TRBJ2-2

CDR3 protein: CATSTSLREQYF
CDR3 DNA: TGTGCCACCTCGACTAGTCTCCGCGAGCAGTACTTC
V gene: TRBV28
D gene: .
clone size: .
J gene: TRBJ2-7

CDR3 protein: CASSYSRRGASYNEQFF
CDR3 DNA: TGTGCCAGCAGTTACTCGAGACGGGGGGCCTCCTACAATGAGCAGTTCTTC
V gene: TRBV6-2/TRBV6-3
D gene: .
clone size: .
J gene: TRBJ2-1

CDR3 protein: CAISESIEREQFF
CDR3 DNA: TGTGCCATCAGTGAGTCGATCGAGCGGGAGCAGTTCTTC
V gene: TRBV10-3
D gene: .
clone size: .
J gene: TRBJ2-1

CDR3 protein: CASSPQAGGSYNEQYF
CDR3 DNA: TGTGCCAGCAGCCCACAAGCGGGAGGAAGCTACAATGAGCAGTACTTC
V gene: TRBV7-3
D gene: TRBD2
clone size: .
J gene: TRBJ2-7

CDR3 protein: CASSELLGSGNTIYF
CDR3 DNA: TGTGCCAGCAGTGAATTACTAGGCTCTGGAAACACCATATATTTT
V gene: TRBV12-3/TRBV12-4
D gene: .
clone size: .
J gene: TRBJ1-3

CDR3 protein: CSAGRTGNNQPQHF
CDR3 DNA: TGCAGTGCTGGTAGGACAGGGAACAATCAGCCCCAGCATTTT
V gene: TRBV20-1
D gene: TRBD1
clone size: few
J gene: TRBJ1-5

CDR3 protein: CASSWSTGNTEAFF
CDR3 DNA: TGCGCCAGCAGCTGGTCAACAGGGAACACTGAAGCTTTCTTT
V gene: TRBV5-1
D gene: .
clone size: .
J gene: TRBJ1-1

CDR3 protein: CSVAQGYNEQYF
CDR3 DNA: TGCAGTGTCGCACAGGGATACAATGAGCAGTACTTC
V gene: TRBV20-1
D gene: .
clone size: .
J gene: TRBJ2-7

CDR3 protein: CASSLSGQKVDTQYF
CDR3 DNA: TGTGCCAGCAGCTTGAGCGGGCAGAAGGTAGATACGCAGTATTTT
V gene: TRBV7-2
D gene: .
clone size: many
J gene: TRBJ2-3

CDR3 protein: CASSQNGYLRSPLHF
CDR3 DNA: TGTGCCAGCAGCCAAAATGGGTATTTGCGCTCACCCCTCCACTTT
V gene: TRBV14
D gene: .
clone size: .
J gene: TRBJ1-6

CDR3 protein: CSVEQRLGLSEQFF
CDR3 DNA: TGCAGCGTTGAGCAGCGGCTGGGCTTGAGTGAGCAGTTCTTC
V gene: TRBV29-1
D gene: .
clone size: few
J gene: TRBJ2-1

CDR3 protein: CASSSAEAGYEQYF
CDR3 DNA: TGTGCCAGCAGCTCAGCGGAAGCAGGCTACGAGCAGTACTTC
V gene: TRBV7-8
D gene: .
clone size: once
J gene: TRBJ2-7

CDR3 protein: CAWSTPTDTQYF
CDR3 DNA: TGTGCCTGGAGCACCCCGACAGATACGCAGTATTTT
V gene: TRBV30
D gene: .
clone size: once
J gene: TRBJ2-3

CDR3 protein: CASSLLTGQDRGSDEQYF
CDR3 DNA: TGTGCCAGCAGTTTACTTACAGGTCAAGATCGAGGTTCGGACGAGCAGTACTTC
V gene: TRBV28
D gene: .
clone size: .
J gene: TRBJ2-7

CDR3 protein: CASSLDGQMVNEQFF
CDR3 DNA: TGCGCCAGCAGCTTGGACGGACAGATGGTCAATGAGCAGTTCTTC
V gene: TRBV5-1
D gene: .
clone size: many
J gene: TRBJ2-1

CDR3 protein: CASSQSRGWGYTF
CDR3 DNA: TGTGCCAGCAGCCAATCGAGGGGATGGGGCTACACCTTC
V gene: TRBV3-1
D gene: .
clone size: few
J gene: TRBJ1-2

CDR3 protein: CASSLSGQRETQYF
CDR3 DNA: TGCGCCAGCAGCTTGTCGGGACAGCGGGAGACCCAGTACTTC
V gene: TRBV5-1
D gene: TRBD1
clone size: .
J gene: TRBJ2-5

CDR3 protein: CASSFPPVGLAGYNEQFF
CDR3 DNA: TGTGCCAGCAGCTTCCCCCCCGTCGGGTTAGCGGGGTACAATGAGCAGTTCTTC
V gene: TRBV7-2
D gene: TRBD2
clone size: few
J gene: TRBJ2-1

CDR3 protein: CASSQVRTSGGGYEQFF
CDR3 DNA: TGCGCCAGCAGCCAAGTAAGGACTAGCGGGGGGGGCTATGAGCAGTTCTTC
V gene: TRBV4-3
D gene: TRBD2
clone size: .
J gene: TRBJ2-1

CDR3 protein: CSANLQGLYEQYF
CDR3 DNA: TGCAGTGCTAATCTCCAGGGCCTATACGAGCAGTACTTC
V gene: TRBV20-1
D gene: .
clone size: once
J gene: TRBJ2-7